The sequence of this T cell receptor beta chain was determined in a study of human T cells and chemical hapten exposure. Study-level information: Skin of the upper inner arm, approximately 2 cm by approximately 2 cm, received 2% DPC for sensitization. Findings and caveats of the study: Against controls, expanded TCRs gave rise to significantly more large CDR3 similarity clusters.

MiXCR, run by TCRdb on the RACE reads, gives a single entry per CDR3 protein. The table includes approximately 46,000 distinct CDR3 sequences, 9.5% to 10% detected once. This clonotype was observed many times. What it binds is not known. Germline CDR1 SGHTA, CDR2 FQGNSA. The CDR3 is made up of 15 amino acids. The V segment lost 3 bases and the J segment 4 bases; nucleotides outside the gene matches: 6. Documented time point: patch test 2, 6 weeks after DPC sensitization. Treatment reported: therapeutic diphenylcyclopropenone sensitization with weekly scalp DPC. Unfractionated whole blood was the source of the extracted total RNA.

The TCR originated in a woman aged 25 to 39 with alopecia areata. Some clones in this sample may be carry-over from other donors' samples. The sequenced sample was whole blood, obtained in connection with sensitization to the hapten diphenylcyclopropenone (DPC). The chain links TRBV7-2 to TRBJ1-2; 9 bases match TRBD1. The CDR3 sequence is CASSFRDRVSYGYTF. The CDR3, as DNA: TGTGCCAGCAGCTTCCGGGACAGGGTTAGCTATGGCTACACCTTC. Together with reference TRBV7-2 and TRBJ1-2, the CDR3 gives the full variable domain: GAGVSQSPSNKVTEKGKDVELRCDPISGHTALYWYRQSLGQGLEFLIYFQGNSAPDKSGLPSDRFSAERTGGSVSTLTIQRTQQEDSAVYLCASSFRDRVSYGYTFGSGTRLTVV.